The 10 T cell receptor beta chains presented below share a single source sample, sequenced in a study of identical twins. One entry per CDR3 protein, called by TCRdb with MiXCR from the 5' RACE reads. This sample carries about 920,000 distinct CDR3 sequences, approximately 13% of them seen once, and the ten largest clones take about 1.6%. These same records also appear under a second study, on yellow fever vaccine responses in identical twins.

Sequencing was done on a sample of PBMCs. The receptor set was obtained from a woman aged 18-29 years in good health.

This clonotype was detected only a few times. CDR3 bases: TGTGCCAGCAGTCCCGCCTCGACCCCCAACCTTCAGTACTTC. This translates into CASSPASTPNLQYF. The chain recombines TRBV12-3 or TRBV12-4 with TRBJ2-4; D not resolved. The ends were cut back, 5 bases at V and 11 bases at J, with 19 bases in the middle. This CDR3 region has 14 residues.

This clonotype was observed at least ten times. The chain is built from TRBV12-3 or TRBV12-4 and TRBJ1-2; 8 nucleotides align to TRBD1. CDR3 size: 13 residues. Losses at the gene ends were 7 bases for V and 4 bases for J; bases not matched to a gene: 5. In nucleotides, the CDR3 is TGTGCCAGCACTCCGGACAGGGCCTATGGCTACACCTTC. Its protein product is CASTPDRAYGYTF.

This clonotype was seen only a few times. The chain is built from TRBV27 and TRBJ2-7; 7 nucleotides line up with TRBD2. The ends lost 1 base at V and 2 bases at J; junction bases unmatched: 5. The CDR3 is 15 residues long. In germline, CDR1 is MNHEY, CDR2 SMNVEV (reference sequence). The DNA for the CDR3 is TGTGCCAGCAGTTTATGGCTAGCGGAAACCTACGAGCAGTACTTC. It specifies CASSLWLAETYEQYF.

This chain joins TRBV27 and TRBJ2-2; TRBD2 matches 9 bases. Germline V lookup: CDR1 MNHEY, CDR2 SMNVEV (reference sequence). Trimming at V came to 4 bases and at J to 7 bases, leaving 7 bases not matched to a gene. The CDR3 extends over 15 amino acids. CDR3 DNA sequence: TGTGCCAGCAGTTCCGGGACTAGCAAGGGCGGGGAGCTGTTTTTT. This codes for CASSSGTSKGGELFF.

The chain employs TRBV27 and TRBJ2-7, with D perhaps matching TRBD2 (6 bases). The germline V gene encodes CDR1 MNHEY and CDR2 SMNVEV (reference sequence). The CDR3 sequence is 14 residues long. Trimming left V 5 bases short and J 5 bases short, with 16 bases between. CDR3 nucleotide sequence: TGTGCCAGCAGTGCCTCGTGGGGCGGGGACGAGCAGTACTTC. This codes for CASSASWGGDEQYF.

This clonotype was recorded many times. CDR3 in amino acids: CSARGGLYHEQYV. In DNA form, the CDR3 reads TGCAGTGCTCGAGGGGGATTATACCACGAGCAGTACGTC. The V gene is TRBV20-1, the J gene TRBJ2-7, with D maybe TRBD1 (6 bases). V lost 5 bases, J lost 5 bases, and 16 bases lay in between. From germline, CDR1 is DFQATT and CDR2 SNEGSKA (reference sequence). The CDR3 loop spans 13 amino acids.

This clonotype was recorded a few times. The gene calls are TRBV5-5 and TRBJ2-7; D may be TRBD1 or TRBD2 (5 bases each). Germline loops: CDR1 SGHKS, CDR2 YYEKEE (reference sequence). The CDR3 sequence is 16 residues long. V lost 3 bases to trimming and J lost 7 bases, with 23 bases between them. The CDR3 bases are TGTGCCAGCAGCTGGGCGGTGGGGACCGGTAGTGTAGAGCAGTACGTC. This codes for CASSWAVGTGSVEQYV.

The sample holds a few counts of this clonotype. The chain has TRBV4-2 and TRBJ2-3, with 8 bases fitting TRBD2. Germline CDR1 reads LGHNA; CDR2 reads YNFKEQ. The V gene end was trimmed by 3 bases and the J gene end by 5 bases; junction bases not matched to a gene: 16. The CDR3 length is 18 residues. The CDR3: CASSHSGPAGVGGDTQYF. Here the CDR3 DNA reads TGTGCCAGCAGCCACTCCGGACCAGCGGGAGTTGGAGGAGATACGCAGTATTTT.

This clonotype was found once. The chain carries TRBV12-3 or TRBV12-4 and TRBJ1-2; no clear D. This CDR3 has 15 residues. Deletions cut 5 bases from V and 8 bases from J, with 21 bases between. The CDR3 coding sequence is TGTGCCAGCAGTCCCAGCCGCGGCCGACCCCGAGGCTACACCTTC. It encodes CASSPSRGRPRGYTF.

This clonotype was recorded a few times. The V and J genes are TRBV4-1 and TRBJ2-7, with D possibly matching TRBD2 (6 bases). V was cut by 4 bases and J by 4 bases, with 20 bases left in between. In germline, CDR1 is MGHRA, CDR2 YSYEKL. This CDR3 has 16 residues. CDR3 nucleotide sequence: TGCGCCAGCAGCCCCGGGACTCTATTAGTCGGTTACGAGCAGTACTTC. Protein product: CASSPGTLLVGYEQYF.